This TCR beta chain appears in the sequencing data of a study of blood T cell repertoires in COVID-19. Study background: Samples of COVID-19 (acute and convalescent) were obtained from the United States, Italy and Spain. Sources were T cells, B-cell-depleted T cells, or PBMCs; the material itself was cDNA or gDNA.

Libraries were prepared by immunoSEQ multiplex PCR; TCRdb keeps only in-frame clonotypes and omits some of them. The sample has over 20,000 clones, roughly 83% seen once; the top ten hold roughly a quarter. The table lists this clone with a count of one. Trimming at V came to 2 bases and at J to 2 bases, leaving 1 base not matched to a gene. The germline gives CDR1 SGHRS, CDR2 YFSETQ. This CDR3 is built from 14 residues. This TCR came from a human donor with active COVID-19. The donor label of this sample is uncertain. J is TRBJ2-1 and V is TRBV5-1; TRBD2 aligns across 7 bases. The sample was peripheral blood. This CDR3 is CASSLAGPYNEQFF. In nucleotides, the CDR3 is TGCGCCAGCAGCTTAGCGGGGCCCTACAATGAGCAGTTCTTC. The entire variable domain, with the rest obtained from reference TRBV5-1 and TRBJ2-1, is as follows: KAGVTQTPRYLIKTRGQQVTLSCSPISGHRSVSWYQQTPGQGLQFLFEYFSETQRNKGNFPGRFSGRQFSNSRSEMNVSTLELGDSALYLCASSLAGPYNEQFFGPGTRLTVL.